These T cell receptor beta chains were read from a single sample in a study of cytomegalovirus exposure and HLA in healthy donors. The protocol was immunoSEQ multiplex PCR, while the TCRdb copy is restricted to in-frame clones and leaves out a portion. This sample has 200,000 to 250,000 clones; 75% to 85% occur once, and the top ten carry approximately 2.5%. Sample: PBMCs. Source of these receptors: a woman in her 40s in good health and CMV-seronegative. CDR3s include the opening cysteine and the closing phenylalanine or tryptophan. D genes are given only for firm matches. Not every row has a clone size; where given, it reads once, few, many or a size class.

V: TRBV28
size: NA
D: TRBD2
J: TRBJ2-7
DNA: TGTGCCAGCAGGGAAACCGGGACTAGCGAGTACGAGCAGTACTTC
CDR3: CASRETGTSEYEQYF

V: TRBV18
size: NA
D: TRBD2
J: TRBJ2-7
DNA: TGTGCCAGCTCAGGGGGACTAGAAGCATCCTACGAGCAGTACTTC
CDR3: CASSGGLEASYEQYF

V: TRBV6-6
size: NA
D: NA
J: TRBJ2-5
DNA: TGTGCCAGCAGTTACGGGGAGCCGCCCCCTAGCTCCCAGTACTTC
CDR3: CASSYGEPPPSSQYF

V: TRBV29-1
size: NA
D: NA
J: TRBJ2-5
DNA: TGCAGCGTTGTCGGGGAGGGGGGCATGTACTTC
CDR3: CSVVGEGGMYF

V: TRBV15
size: NA
D: NA
J: TRBJ2-7
DNA: TGTGCCACCAGCAGACAGGGAAGTTCCTACGAGCAGTACTTC
CDR3: CATSRQGSSYEQYF

V: TRBV7-9
size: NA
D: TRBD2
J: TRBJ2-1
DNA: TGTGCCAGCAGCACGGGACTAGCGGGAGACAATGAGCAGTTCTTC
CDR3: CASSTGLAGDNEQFF

V: TRBV5-1
size: NA
D: TRBD2
J: TRBJ2-7
DNA: TGCGCCAGCAGCTTGGAGGGACGGGGGGTCTACTACGAGCAGTACTTC
CDR3: CASSLEGRGVYYEQYF

V: TRBV25-1
size: NA
D: NA
J: TRBJ1-2
DNA: TGTGCCAGCAGTGTTGGCAGAGCTAGCCCGAACTATGGCTACACCTTC
CDR3: CASSVGRASPNYGYTF

V: TRBV5-1
size: NA
D: TRBD1
J: TRBJ2-2
DNA: TGCGCCAGCAGCTTGATGCCAGGGGGAAACGGGGAGCTGTTTTTT
CDR3: CASSLMPGGNGELFF

V: TRBV9
size: NA
D: TRBD2
J: TRBJ2-7
DNA: TGTGCCAGCAGCGTGTCGGGGAGCGGGGTCACCTACGAGCAGTACTTC
CDR3: CASSVSGSGVTYEQYF

V: TRBV2
size: NA
D: TRBD1
J: TRBJ1-2
DNA: TGTGCCAGCTTTGGACAGGGGGCCTGTGGCTACACCTTC
CDR3: CASFGQGACGYTF

V: TRBV5-1
size: NA
D: NA
J: TRBJ2-7
DNA: TGCGCCAGCACTCGATCGACAGCTTCCTACGAGCAGTACTTC
CDR3: CASTRSTASYEQYF

V: TRBV28
size: NA
D: NA
J: TRBJ1-2
DNA: TGTGCCAGCGGGAGACCCAACGGCTACACCTTC
CDR3: CASGRPNGYTF

V: TRBV10-3
size: NA
D: NA
J: TRBJ2-7
DNA: TGTGCCGGAGTTCCCTACGAGCAGTACTTC
CDR3: CAGVPYEQYF

V: TRBV5-1
size: NA
D: TRBD1
J: TRBJ1-1
DNA: TGCGCCAGCAGCTCCTGGACAGGTAACTTAGGTACTGAAGCTTTCTTT
CDR3: CASSSWTGNLGTEAFF

V: TRBV2
size: NA
D: TRBD1
J: TRBJ2-7
DNA: TGTGCCAGCAGTCCACAGGGGTCGGGTTCCTCCTACGAGCAGTACTTC
CDR3: CASSPQGSGSSYEQYF

V: TRBV30
size: NA
D: NA
J: TRBJ2-2
DNA: TGTGCCTGGAGCAAGGGGACACTGAACACCGGGGAGCTGTTTTTT
CDR3: CAWSKGTLNTGELFF

V: TRBV29-1
size: once
D: NA
J: TRBJ2-5
DNA: TGCAGCGTTAATTCGGAGACCCAGTACTTC
CDR3: CSVNSETQYF

V: TRBV18
size: NA
D: NA
J: TRBJ1-1
DNA: TGTGCCAGCTCACCCCAGGCGACCGGGGGCACTGAAGCTTTCTTT
CDR3: CASSPQATGGTEAFF

V: TRBV28
size: NA
D: TRBD1
J: TRBJ1-2
DNA: TGTGCCAGCAGCTCCGGGACAGGGGGCTATGGCTACACCTTC
CDR3: CASSSGTGGYGYTF

V: TRBV28
size: once
D: NA
J: TRBJ1-2
DNA: TGTGCCAGCAATGATGAGGGGGTCTATGGCTACACCTTC
CDR3: CASNDEGVYGYTF

V: TRBV19
size: once
D: NA
J: TRBJ2-1
DNA: TGTGCCAGTAGTATTATCCTCTACAATGAGCAGTTCTTC
CDR3: CASSIILYNEQFF

V: TRBV15
size: NA
D: NA
J: TRBJ1-1
DNA: TGTGCCACCAGCACTTCTCCGAACACTGAAGCTTTCTTT
CDR3: CATSTSPNTEAFF

V: TRBV18
size: NA
D: NA
J: TRBJ1-3
DNA: TGTGCCAGCTCACAGGACAGCCTTCGAAGCACCATATATTTT
CDR3: CASSQDSLRSTIYF

V: TRBV27
size: NA
D: NA
J: TRBJ1-5
DNA: TGTGCCAGCAGTTTTGGGGGGAGGACCACGGGATCCCAGCATTTT
CDR3: CASSFGGRTTGSQHF

V: TRBV28
size: NA
D: NA
J: TRBJ2-7
DNA: TGTGCCAGCAGTTTGCGGGGCCCAAGCTCCTACGAGCAGTACTTC
CDR3: CASSLRGPSSYEQYF

V: TRBV5-1
size: NA
D: NA
J: TRBJ1-4
DNA: TGCGCCAGCAGCTTCGGGGGTGCAACTAATGAAAAACTGTTTTTT
CDR3: CASSFGGATNEKLFF

V: TRBV28
size: NA
D: TRBD1
J: TRBJ1-2
DNA: TGTGCCAGCAGTCTCTATAAGACAGGGGGCAACTATGGCTACACCTTC
CDR3: CASSLYKTGGNYGYTF

V: TRBV19
size: once
D: NA
J: TRBJ2-1
DNA: TGTGCCAGTAGTACCTTTGGGAGGCCGGGGGATGAGCAGTTCTTC
CDR3: CASSTFGRPGDEQFF

V: TRBV11-2
size: NA
D: TRBD1
J: TRBJ2-7
DNA: TGTGCCAGCAGCTTGGGACAGGTCTACGAGCAGTACTTC
CDR3: CASSLGQVYEQYF

V: TRBV6-6
size: NA
D: TRBD1
J: TRBJ2-1
DNA: TGTGCCAGCAGCGGCAGGGGGCAGAAGAACAATGAGCAGTTCTTC
CDR3: CASSGRGQKNNEQFF

V: TRBV7-3
size: NA
D: TRBD2
J: TRBJ2-5
DNA: TGTGCCAGCAGCGGAGGACCGAAGGGAGGGACTAGCGCTTTAGAGACCCAGTACTTC
CDR3: CASSGGPKGGTSALETQYF

V: TRBV4-1
size: NA
D: NA
J: TRBJ2-1
DNA: TGCGCCAGCAGCCAAGATAGGAGGGAGCAGTTCTTC
CDR3: CASSQDRREQFF

V: TRBV25-1
size: NA
D: TRBD2
J: TRBJ2-7
DNA: TGTGCCAGCAGTGTTAGCGGGAGTTACGAGCAGTACTTC
CDR3: CASSVSGSYEQYF